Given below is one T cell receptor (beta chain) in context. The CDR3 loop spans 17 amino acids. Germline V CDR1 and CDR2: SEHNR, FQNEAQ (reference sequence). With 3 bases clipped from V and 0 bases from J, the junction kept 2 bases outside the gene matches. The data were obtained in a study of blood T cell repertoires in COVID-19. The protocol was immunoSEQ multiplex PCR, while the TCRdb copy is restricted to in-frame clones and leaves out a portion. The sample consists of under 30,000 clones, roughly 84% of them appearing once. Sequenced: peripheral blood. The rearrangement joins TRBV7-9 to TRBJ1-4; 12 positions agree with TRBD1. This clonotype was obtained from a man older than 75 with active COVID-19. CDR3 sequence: CASSLGQGASTNEKLFF. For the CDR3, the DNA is TGTGCCAGCAGCTTGGGACAGGGGGCGTCAACTAATGAAAAACTGTTTTTT.